This paragraph covers one TCR beta chain sequence. The method was immunoSEQ multiplex PCR; TCRdb's version includes in-frame clones alone and lacks a portion of them. The sample includes approximately 38,000 clones, around 83% seen only once; the top ten take roughly 3.9%. CDR3 length equals 14 residues. Germline CDR1 reads SGHVS; CDR2 reads FQNEAQ. V was shortened by 6 bases and J by 3 bases, with 11 bases between the two germline ends. This sample stems from a study of PD-1 blockade in mismatch repair-deficient tumors. This clonotype was sampled from an adult with mismatch repair-deficient cancer. The sample in question was peripheral blood, obtained 76 weeks after starting pembrolizumab. The chain employs TRBV7-8 and TRBJ2-2, with TRBD1 as a possible D gene (5 bases). The CDR3: CASRITGYTGELFF. The CDR3 DNA is TGTGCCAGCAGAATAACAGGTTACACCGGGGAGCTGTTTTTT.